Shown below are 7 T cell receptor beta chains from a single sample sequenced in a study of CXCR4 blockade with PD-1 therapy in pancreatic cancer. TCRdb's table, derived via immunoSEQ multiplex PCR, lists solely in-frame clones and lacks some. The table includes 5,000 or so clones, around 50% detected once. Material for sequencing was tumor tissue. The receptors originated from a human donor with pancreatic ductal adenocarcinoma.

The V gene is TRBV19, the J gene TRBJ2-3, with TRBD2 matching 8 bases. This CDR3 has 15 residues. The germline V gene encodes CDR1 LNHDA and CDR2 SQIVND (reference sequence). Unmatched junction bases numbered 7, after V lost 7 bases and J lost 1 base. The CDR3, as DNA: TGTGCCAGTATGAGGAGCGGGGGTGGCACAGATACGCAGTATTTT. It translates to CASMRSGGGTDTQYF.

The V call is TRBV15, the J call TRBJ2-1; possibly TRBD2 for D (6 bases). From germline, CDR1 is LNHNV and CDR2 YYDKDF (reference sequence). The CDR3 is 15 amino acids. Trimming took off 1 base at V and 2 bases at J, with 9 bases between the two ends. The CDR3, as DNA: TGTGCCACCAGCAGAGCTAGCGCTCCCTACAATGAGCAGTTCTTC. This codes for CATSRASAPYNEQFF. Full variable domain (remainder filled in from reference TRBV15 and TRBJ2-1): DAMVIQNPRYQVTQFGKPVTLSCSQTLNHNVMYWYQQKSSQAPKLLFHYYDKDFNNEADTPDNFQSRRPNTSFCFLDIRSPGLGDTAMYLCATSRASAPYNEQFFGPGTRLTVL.

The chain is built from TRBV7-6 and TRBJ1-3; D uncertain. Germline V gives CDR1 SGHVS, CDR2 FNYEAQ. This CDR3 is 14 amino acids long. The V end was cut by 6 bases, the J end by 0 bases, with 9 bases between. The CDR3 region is CASRADDSGNTIYF. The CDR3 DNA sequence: TGTGCCAGCAGGGCGGACGACTCTGGAAACACCATATATTTT.

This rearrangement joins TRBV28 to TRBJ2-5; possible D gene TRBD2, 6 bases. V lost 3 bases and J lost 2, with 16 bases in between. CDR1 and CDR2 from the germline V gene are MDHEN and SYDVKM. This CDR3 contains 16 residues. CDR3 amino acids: CASSLNGGGTQETQYF. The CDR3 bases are TGTGCCAGCAGTTTGAATGGGGGAGGTACTCAAGAGACCCAGTACTTC.

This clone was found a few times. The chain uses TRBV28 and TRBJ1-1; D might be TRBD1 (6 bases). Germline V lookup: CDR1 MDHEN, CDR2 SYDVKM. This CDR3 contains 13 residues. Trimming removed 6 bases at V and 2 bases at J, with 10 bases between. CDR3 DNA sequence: TGTGCCAGCAGGGACAGCATTAACACTGAAGCTTTCTTT. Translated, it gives CASRDSINTEAFF.

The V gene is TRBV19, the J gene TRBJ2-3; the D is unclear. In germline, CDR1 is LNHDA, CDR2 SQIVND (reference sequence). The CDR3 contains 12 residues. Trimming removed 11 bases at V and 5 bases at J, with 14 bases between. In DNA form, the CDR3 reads TGTGCCTCAAAATGGGAAGGAGATACGCAGTATTTT. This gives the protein CASKWEGDTQYF. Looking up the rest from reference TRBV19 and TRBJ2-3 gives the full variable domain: DGGITQSPKYLFRKEGQNVTLSCEQNLNHDAMYWYRQDPGQGLRLIYYSQIVNDFQKGDIAEGYSVSREKKESFPLTVTSAQKNPTAFYLCASKWEGDTQYFGPGTRLTVL.

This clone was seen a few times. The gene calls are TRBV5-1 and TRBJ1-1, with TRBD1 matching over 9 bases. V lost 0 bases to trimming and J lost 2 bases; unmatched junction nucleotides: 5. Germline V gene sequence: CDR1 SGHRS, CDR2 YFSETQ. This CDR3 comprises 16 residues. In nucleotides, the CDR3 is TGCGCCAGCAGCTTGGAAGGACAGGGGAGTAACACTGAAGCTTTCTTT. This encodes CASSLEGQGSNTEAFF.